Sequencing of this T cell receptor beta chain was carried out in a study of T cell repertoires in cytomegalovirus infection. Across the study: It can be stated that public TCR beta signatures indicated CMV infection as well as a matching HLA type.

One entry per CDR3 protein, called by TCRdb with MiXCR from the reads. The sample yields about 320,000 distinct CDR3 sequences, over 7.5% seen once. CDR3 length: 14 residues. Germline CDR1 is LGHDT and CDR2 is YNNKEL (reference sequence). Trimming shortened V by 4 bases and J by 2 bases, and 11 bases separated the two germline ends. As regards this clonotype: The target antigen is unknown.

Study results and limitations: HLA-C-restricted CMV clonotypes gave the most frequent clonotype in two of eight donors. Pooled public TCR beta family frequency picked out CMV carriers with the relevant HLA.

The sample consisted of PBMCs. The chain is built from TRBV3-1 and TRBJ2-5; D possibly corresponds to TRBD2 (6 bases). The sequence was collected from a human donor in good health (CMV status not recorded). Some clones in this sample may be carry-over from other donors' samples. DNA for the CDR3: TGTGCCAGCAGCCTGGGACTCCATCAAGAGACCCAGTACTTC. Protein sequence: CASSLGLHQETQYF.